The 18 T cell receptor beta chains in this list originate from one sample, sequenced in a study of blood T cell repertoires in COVID-19. This table comes from immunoSEQ multiplex PCR, and its TCRdb copy is limited to in-frame clones, with some not included. This sample carries about 140,000 clones, more than 75% of them seen once, and the ten largest clones take approximately 4%. Material: peripheral blood. These receptors originate from a woman aged 40 to 50 with acute or convalescent COVID-19.

The gene calls are TRBV2 and TRBJ1-5, with 10 positions matching TRBD1. Per the germline V gene, CDR1 is SNHLY and CDR2 is FYNNEI. With 6 bases clipped from V and 5 bases from J, the junction kept 13 bases outside the gene matches. There are 17 residues in the CDR3. This CDR3 is CASSLAGQGFVDQPQHF. Written as DNA, the CDR3 is TGTGCCAGCAGCCTCGCGGGACAGGGGTTTGTCGATCAGCCCCAGCATTTT.

This clone was seen a few times. The V gene is TRBV19, the J gene TRBJ2-1; weak D call: TRBD1 (6 bases). This CDR3 comprises 12 residues. The germline V gene has CDR1 LNHDA and CDR2 SQIVND (reference sequence). The germline V and J ends were trimmed by 4 bases and 10 bases, with 11 bases remaining between them. CDR3: CASSTKGTEQFF. CDR3 nucleotides: TGTGCCAGTAGTACAAAGGGGACAGAGCAGTTCTTC.

Only one count was recorded for this clone. Other DNA sequences from this sample encode an identical CDR3 as well. The rearrangement links TRBV7-8 to TRBJ2-7; D is possibly TRBD1 (5 bases). CDR1 and CDR2 from the germline V gene are SGHVS and FQNEAQ. Trimming stripped 2 bases from V and 0 bases from J, with 8 bases between. The CDR3 is 14 residues long. The CDR3 nucleotides read TGTGCCAGCAGCTTACGACAGAGCTCCTACGAGCAGTACTTC. It is translated as CASSLRQSSYEQYF. Full variable domain (remainder filled in from reference TRBV7-8 and TRBJ2-7): GAGVSQSPRYKVAKRGQDVALRCDPISGHVSLFWYQQALGQGPEFLTYFQNEAQLDKSGLPSDRFFAERPEGSVSTLKIQRTQQEDSAVYLCASSLRQSSYEQYFGPGTRLTVT.

Turning to this clone: Relative to the germline gene, one junction end is altered; a read error may explain this. Other DNA sequences within the sample encode an identical CDR3. J is TRBJ2-5 and V is TRBV3-1 (or the pseudogene TRBV3-2); 7 bases are a match to TRBD2. CDR3 length: 15 residues. Germline V lookup: CDR1 LGHDT, CDR2 YNNKEL (reference sequence). The CDR3 nucleotides read TGTGCTAGCAGCCACCGGGCCGCCGGGAGGGAGACCCAGTACTTC. Residues: CASSHRAAGRETQYF.

The V gene is TRBV10-2, the J gene TRBJ2-1; unclear D gene. CDR1 is WSHSY and CDR2 is SAAADI in the germline V gene. The germline V and J ends were trimmed by 3 bases and 3 bases, with 15 bases remaining between them. The CDR3 contains 16 residues. DNA of the CDR3: TGCGCCAGCAGTGAATTGTTTTCTGTATTCTACAATGAGCAGTTCTTC. It translates to CASSELFSVFYNEQFF.

This sequence joins TRBV7-9 and TRBJ1-2; 7 bases map to TRBD1. V shed 5 bases, J shed 2 bases, and the junction held 5 bases outside the gene matches. Germline CDR1 reads SEHNR; CDR2 reads FQNEAQ (reference sequence). The CDR3 totals 14 residues. In DNA, the CDR3 is TGTGCCAGCAGCGTCGACAGGGCCAACTATGGCTACACCTTC. This gives the protein CASSVDRANYGYTF. The whole variable domain, filled in from reference TRBV7-9 and TRBJ1-2, reads DTGVSQNPRHKITKRGQNVTFRCDPISEHNRLYWYRQTLGQGPEFLTYFQNEAQLEKSRLLSDRFSAERPKGSFSTLEIQRTEQGDSAMYLCASSVDRANYGYTFGSGTRLTVV.

A few counts support this clone. V gene TRBV5-1 combines with J gene TRBJ1-2; 9 nucleotides line up with TRBD1. The CDR3 extends over 13 amino acids. Germline trimming cut 4 bases from V and 7 bases from J; bases unmatched to any gene: 5. Germline V CDR1 and CDR2: SGHRS, YFSETQ. CDR3 DNA: TGCGCCAGCAGCCTTACAGGGGGCGGTGGCTACACCTTC. As protein: CASSLTGGGGYTF.

The genes are TRBV5-6 and TRBJ1-1; 9 bases align to TRBD1. There are 15 residues in the CDR3. Looked up from germline, CDR1 is SGHDT and CDR2 is YYEEEE. With 2 bases clipped from V and 6 bases from J, the junction kept 8 bases outside the gene matches. CDR3 DNA: TGTGCCAGCAGCTTAGCCGGGACAGGGTGGTCTGAAGCTTTCTTT. It codes for CASSLAGTGWSEAFF.

This clone was seen a handful of times. V and J are TRBV30 and TRBJ1-6, with 9 nucleotides matching TRBD1. The CDR3 totals 14 residues. Germline CDR1 is GTSNPN and CDR2 is SVGIG (reference sequence). Trimming removed 2 bases from V and 9 bases from J; junction bases left unmatched: 5. This chain's CDR3 is CAWSTGGVSSPLHF. DNA of the CDR3: TGTGCCTGGAGTACAGGGGGCGTGAGTTCACCCCTCCACTTT.

The V gene is TRBV3-1 (or the pseudogene TRBV3-2), the J gene TRBJ2-7; 8 bases map to TRBD2. The germline CDR1 and CDR2 sequences are LGHDT and YNNKEL (reference sequence). This CDR3 is built from 15 residues. V gave up 5 bases and J gave up 8 bases; unmatched junction bases: 14. Here the CDR3 reads CASSATGLGFMKQYF. CDR3 sequence (DNA): TGTGCCAGCAGCGCTACGGGACTAGGTTTTATGAAGCAGTACTTC.

This chain joins TRBV7-8 and TRBJ2-5, with D possibly TRBD1 on 5 matching bases. Germline CDR1 and CDR2: SGHVS and FQNEAQ. The CDR3 has 15 amino acids. Trimming took 2 bases from V and 2 from J, leaving 12 bases between them. The CDR3 sequence is CASSLRRTPQETQYF. The CDR3 bases are TGTGCCAGCAGCTTACGTCGGACACCGCAAGAGACCCAGTACTTC.

In DNA, the CDR3 is TGTGCCAGCAGCCCAGGGATCAGGGATTCCCTCTATGGCTACACCTTC. Translating gives CASSPGIRDSLYGYTF. The V call is TRBV4-2, the J call TRBJ1-2, with D perhaps matching TRBD1 (5 bases). The ends were cut back, 4 bases at V and 4 bases at J, with 19 bases in the middle. In germline, CDR1 is LGHNA, CDR2 YNFKEQ. The CDR3 totals 16 residues.

The CDR3 DNA reads TGTGCCAGCAGCCGAAACAGGGCCAGGGGTGATACGCAGTATTTT. It codes for CASSRNRARGDTQYF. The chain links TRBV9 to TRBJ2-3; D possibly corresponds to TRBD1 (6 bases). The CDR3 has 15 amino acids. Germline CDR1 reads SGDLS; CDR2 reads YYNGEE. The ends were cut back, 4 bases at V and 6 bases at J, with 18 bases in the middle.

This chain connects TRBV18 to TRBJ2-3; D is ambiguous. V was clipped by 6 bases and J by 2 bases, with 12 bases between them. CDR1 KGHSH and CDR2 LQKENI come from the germline V gene. This CDR3 has 14 amino acids. Written as DNA, the CDR3 is TGTGCCAGCTCCTACTCGGTGTACACAGATACGCAGTATTTT. Protein product: CASSYSVYTDTQYF.

The DNA of the CDR3 is TGTGCCAGCAGCTTAATAGGGGGGGGCCAAGCGCAGCCCCAGCATTTT. Translation gives CASSLIGGGQAQPQHF. The V call is TRBV7-2, the J call TRBJ1-5, with TRBD1 as a possible D gene (6 bases). Trimming stripped 2 bases from V and 7 bases from J, with 18 bases between. CDR1 and CDR2 from the germline V gene are SGHTA and FQGNSA. The CDR3 has 16 residues.

This chain's CDR3 is CASSYGTSGSVEQFF. CDR3 DNA sequence: TGTGCCAGCAGTTACGGGACTAGCGGGAGCGTTGAGCAGTTCTTC. This chain uses TRBV6-6 with TRBJ2-1; 14 bases are a match to TRBD2. This CDR3 spans 15 amino acids. V shed 2 bases and J 9 bases; nucleotides not matched to a gene: 3. CDR1 and CDR2 from the germline V gene are MNHNY and SVGAGI (reference sequence).

The table lists this clone with a few counts. The CDR3 is CASRKEQGIGYGYTF. CDR3 sequence (DNA): TGCGCCAGCAGGAAAGAACAGGGAATTGGTTATGGCTACACCTTC. This chain links TRBV4-3 with TRBJ1-2; D possibly corresponds to TRBD1 (6 bases). The CDR3 runs to 15 residues. V shed 6 bases and J shed 5 bases, with 19 bases lying between them. Germline V gives CDR1 LGHNA, CDR2 YSLEER.

Here the CDR3 DNA reads TGTGCCAGCAGCTTTAAATCGTCGGGTAGACAGGCGGCAGAGCAGTACTTC. Amino acids: CASSFKSSGRQAAEQYF. The rearrangement links TRBV7-8 to TRBJ2-7, with TRBD1 as a possible D gene (6 bases). The germline V and J ends were trimmed by 3 bases and 7 bases, with 25 bases remaining between them. Germline CDR1 SGHVS, CDR2 FQNEAQ. The CDR3 runs to 17 residues.